The 2 T cell receptor beta chains listed next were all sequenced from one sample in a study of regulatory T cells in long-lasting Graves disease. The sample's time point: persistent/refractory GD, antithyroid drugs over 5 years with positive TRAb. After RNA was extracted from PBMCs, the TCR library was made from it. Combining iRepertoire HTBI primers with Arm-PCR of CDR3 regions, the authors built TCR beta libraries. From the multiplex PCR reads, TCRdb called clonotypes with MiXCR, one entry per CDR3 protein. This sample has around 400,000 distinct CDR3 sequences, with about 25% found just once. The sequencing used peripheral blood mononuclear cells (PBMCs), collected when the disease was refractory, from a patient treated with antithyroid drugs. Receptors originate from a female donor with Graves disease.

The chain joins TRBV30 to TRBJ1-1, with TRBD1 matching 10 bases. Trimming took 7 bases from V and 4 from J; bases not matched to a gene: 12. From germline, CDR1 is GTSNPN and CDR2 SVGIG (reference sequence). There are 15 residues in the CDR3. The CDR3 loop is CAFLRARTGGTEAFF. The CDR3 coding sequence is TGTGCCTTTCTGCGTGCCAGGACAGGGGGCACTGAAGCTTTCTTT.

DNA for the CDR3: TGTGCCAGCAGTCTCGAGCTAGCGGGAGGGAGAGTCAGCACAGATACGCAGTATTTT. It specifies CASSLELAGGRVSTDTQYF. V is TRBV6-2 or TRBV6-3 and J is TRBJ2-3; 12 positions agree with TRBD2. The CDR3 is 19 amino acids. V lost 5 bases to trimming and J lost 0 bases; unmatched junction nucleotides: 12. The germline CDR1 and CDR2 sequences are MNHEY and SVGEGT.